The 24 T cell receptor beta chains given below trace back to one sample, sequenced in a study of radiation and T cells in renal cell carcinoma. This sample's time point: baseline pretreatment blood. Treatment: 15 Gy SBRT to primary tumor, nephrectomy 4 weeks later. Repertoires were generated with immunoSEQ multiplex PCR, while TCRdb's copy carries only in-frame clones and drops some. The table shows about 49,000 clones, with around 83% occurring only once. The sample was blood, taken from a patient whose treatment included radiotherapy and nephrectomy. The receptors were sampled from a woman aged 65 to 85 with renal cell carcinoma.

The rearrangement uses TRBV2 and TRBJ1-1, with TRBD1 matching 8 bases. The CDR3 runs 15 residues. Trimming removed 2 bases from V and 1 base from J; junction bases left unmatched: 3. Germline CDR1 and CDR2: SNHLY and FYNNEI. The CDR3 loop reads CASSEQGARNTEAFF. In DNA form, the CDR3 reads TGTGCCAGCAGTGAACAGGGGGCCAGGAACACTGAAGCTTTCTTT.

The chain carries TRBV10-3 and TRBJ2-2, with TRBD1 identical over 8 bases. V lost 10 bases and J lost 2; bases outside the gene matches: 9. Germline assignment: CDR1 ENHRY and CDR2 SYGVKD. The CDR3 has 15 residues. CDR3 DNA sequence: TGTGCCACCCTGCCGGACAGGGCTAACACCGGGGAGCTGTTTTTT. Its translation: CATLPDRANTGELFF.

This clone occurred once. The chain has TRBV5-1 and TRBJ2-4, with D perhaps being TRBD1 or TRBD2 (5 bases each). In germline, CDR1 is SGHRS, CDR2 YFSETQ. With 0 bases removed from V and 0 bases from J, the gap between germline ends came to 7 bases. The CDR3 consists of 15 residues. CDR3 protein: CASSLGDVAKNIQYF. CDR3 DNA sequence: TGCGCCAGCAGCTTGGGGGACGTAGCCAAAAACATTCAGTACTTC.

V is TRBV27 and J is TRBJ1-5; D not certain. The CDR3 loop spans 16 amino acids. Germline assignment: CDR1 MNHEY and CDR2 SMNVEV (reference sequence). V lost 2 bases and J 3 bases, leaving 14 bases between the germline ends. Here the CDR3 DNA reads TGTGCCAGCAGTTTAGAGGGTTCCTTATACAATCAGCCCCAGCATTTT. Encoded protein: CASSLEGSLYNQPQHF.

J is TRBJ2-2 and V is TRBV4-2; 8 bases match TRBD2. This CDR3 contains 16 residues. CDR1 is LGHNA and CDR2 is YNFKEQ in the germline V gene. V dropped 0 bases and J dropped 4; count of bases not matched to a gene: 4. Here the CDR3 DNA reads TGTGCCAGCAGCCAAGATCGTCTAGCGGGCACCGGGGAGCTGTTTTTT. It yields the protein CASSQDRLAGTGELFF.

In its sample, this clone was seen a few times. The chain links TRBV19 to TRBJ1-1; D is undetermined. The CDR3 contains 12 residues. Germline CDR1 is LNHDA and CDR2 is SQIVND (reference sequence). V lost 9 bases, J lost 4 bases, and 12 bases lay in between. This CDR3 reads CASGWESTEAFF. The CDR3 nucleotides are TGTGCCAGCGGATGGGAGAGCACTGAAGCTTTCTTT.

This rearrangement joins TRBV7-9 to TRBJ2-7, with TRBD1 matching 7 bases. Germline CDR1 SEHNR, CDR2 FQNEAQ (reference sequence). V gave up 4 bases and J gave up 6 bases; unmatched junction bases: 6. The CDR3 runs to 13 residues. CDR3 amino acids: CASSSSGQFEQYF. The DNA for the CDR3 is TGTGCCAGCAGCTCCTCGGGACAGTTCGAGCAGTACTTC. Full variable domain (outside the CDR3, taken from reference TRBV7-9 and TRBJ2-7): DTGVSQNPRHKITKRGQNVTFRCDPISEHNRLYWYRQTLGQGPEFLTYFQNEAQLEKSRLLSDRFSAERPKGSFSTLEIQRTEQGDSAMYLCASSSSGQFEQYFGPGTRLTVT.

This chain links TRBV7-2 with TRBJ2-1; D is undetermined. Trimming took off 4 bases at V and 1 base at J, with 14 bases between the two ends. There are 16 residues in the CDR3. In germline, CDR1 is SGHTA, CDR2 FQGNSA. The CDR3 sequence is CASSSIRPRSYNEQFF. The CDR3 region has the DNA TGTGCCAGCAGCTCCATCAGGCCTAGATCCTACAATGAGCAGTTCTTC.

The chain links TRBV14 to TRBJ2-1; 10 nucleotides match TRBD2. CDR1 and CDR2 (germline): SGHDN, FVKESK. This CDR3 has 19 residues. The trim removed 0 bases at V and 3 bases at J, leaving 11 bases unmatched. The CDR3 DNA reads as TGTGCCAGCAGCCAAGAATGGGGTAGCGGGGGGACGTACTACAATGAGCAGTTCTTC. Amino acid sequence: CASSQEWGSGGTYYNEQFF. The whole variable domain, filled in from reference TRBV14 and TRBJ2-1, reads EAGVTQFPSHSVIEKGQTVTLRCDPISGHDNLYWYRRVMGKEIKFLLHFVKESKQDESGMPNNRFLAERTGGTYSTLKVQPAELEDSGVYFCASSQEWGSGGTYYNEQFFGPGTRLTVL.

The chain couples TRBV4-1 to TRBJ1-5; 8 bases fit TRBD1. The germline gives CDR1 MGHRA, CDR2 YSYEKL. The CDR3 sequence is 15 residues long. The V segment lost 2 bases and the J segment 6 bases; nucleotides outside the gene matches: 6. CDR3 coding DNA: TGCGCCAGCAGCCAACCCGACAGGGGTCCTCAGCCCCAGCATTTT. This sequence encodes CASSQPDRGPQPQHF.

This clone was picked up a small number of times. Written as DNA, the CDR3 is TGTGCCACCCAATCTCAGGGGGCTAGGAATTCACCCCTCCACTTT. It is translated as CATQSQGARNSPLHF. V usage is TRBV19 and J usage is TRBJ1-6; the match to TRBD1 covers 8 bases. CDR1 and CDR2 from the germline V gene are LNHDA and SQIVND (reference sequence). V trimming: 10 bases; J trimming: 7 bases; junction bases outside the gene matches: 12. CDR3 size: 15 residues.

This chain uses TRBV4-2 with TRBJ2-7, with 11 positions matching TRBD1. CDR1 and CDR2 from the germline V gene are LGHNA and YNFKEQ. The CDR3 is 14 amino acids. The V gene end was trimmed by 3 bases and the J gene end by 2 bases; junction bases not matched to a gene: 0. As DNA, the CDR3 is TGTGCCAGCAGCCAGGGACAGGGGGCCTACGAGCAGTACTTC. It yields the protein CASSQGQGAYEQYF.

The V call is TRBV11-1, the J call TRBJ2-3; D is possibly TRBD1 (6 bases). This CDR3 is 14 amino acids long. Germline V gene lookup returns CDR1 SGHAT and CDR2 FQDESV (reference sequence). Trimming pared 5 bases from V and 2 bases from J, leaving 11 bases between. CDR3 region: CASSPDRTTDTQYF. CDR3 bases: TGTGCCAGCAGCCCGGACAGAACCACAGATACGCAGTATTTT.

The chain combines TRBV7-3 with TRBJ1-5; possibly TRBD1 for D (6 bases). Trimming removed 6 bases at V and 11 bases at J, with 17 bases between. This CDR3 has 13 residues. Germline V gene sequence: CDR1 SGHTA, CDR2 FQGTGA. The CDR3 spells CASRGQPQYAQHF. CDR3 in DNA: TGTGCCAGCAGAGGACAGCCACAATACGCCCAGCATTTT.

The table lists this clone with a count of one. This chain joins TRBV19 and TRBJ2-1; 11 nucleotides match TRBD2. The CDR3 contains 17 residues. Germline-derived CDR1 and CDR2 are LNHDA and SQIVND (reference sequence). Germline trimming cut 3 bases from V and 7 bases from J; bases unmatched to any gene: 11. For the CDR3, the DNA is TGTGCCAGTAGTATCGGGTCACTAGCGGGAGCATCGAATGAGCAGTTCTTC. Its translation: CASSIGSLAGASNEQFF.

The rearrangement joins TRBV6-6 to TRBJ1-5, with D possibly matching TRBD1 (5 bases). The CDR3 sequence is 16 residues long. The V end lost 0 bases, the J end lost 3 bases, and 12 bases lay between the germline ends. Germline V CDR1 and CDR2: MNHNY, SVGAGI (reference sequence). CDR3 in amino acids: CASSYSIGGNNQPQHF. The CDR3 bases are TGTGCCAGCAGTTACTCGATTGGGGGGAACAATCAGCCCCAGCATTTT.

The rearrangement joins TRBV12-5 to TRBJ2-7, with D maybe TRBD2 (5 bases). The CDR3 has 13 residues. Germline V CDR1 and CDR2: LGHNT, FRNRAP. V was trimmed by 4 bases and J by 9 bases, leaving 16 bases between them. CDR3 DNA: TGTGCTAGTGGTTGGCCGCCCGGACTCGCGCAGTACTTC. It encodes CASGWPPGLAQYF.

This clone occurred many times. V and J are TRBV20-1 and TRBJ2-7, with D perhaps TRBD2 (6 bases). This CDR3 is 10 amino acids long. Trimming removed 3 bases from V and 7 bases from J, with 7 bases in between. Germline CDR1 is DFQATT and CDR2 is SNEGSKA (reference sequence). CDR3 DNA: TGCAGTGCTAGGGAGGGAGAGCAGTACTTC. The encoded protein is CSAREGEQYF.

This sequence joins TRBV7-2 and TRBJ1-1; the D gene is possibly TRBD1 (6 bases). V dropped 5 bases and J dropped 4 bases, with 17 bases sitting between them. Germline CDR1 is SGHTA and CDR2 is FQGNSA. The CDR3 totals 15 residues. The chain's CDR3 is CASSLGGGSGTEAFF. The DNA for the CDR3 is TGTGCCAGCAGCCTAGGGGGAGGGTCGGGCACTGAAGCTTTCTTT.

This clone was observed a handful of times. This chain connects TRBV25-1 to TRBJ2-7; D gene unclear. Germline CDR1 is MGHDK and CDR2 is SYGVNS. Trimming shortened V by 3 bases and J by 0 bases, and 6 bases separated the two germline ends. The CDR3 runs 13 residues. The CDR3: CASSDNLSYEQYF. The CDR3 DNA is TGTGCCAGCAGTGATAACCTCTCCTACGAGCAGTACTTC.

The chain is built from TRBV7-2 and TRBJ1-5, with 8 nucleotides matching TRBD1. This CDR3 region has 13 residues. V trimming: 5 bases; J trimming: 5 bases; junction bases outside the gene matches: 2. CDR1 and CDR2 (germline): SGHTA, FQGNSA. CDR3 loop: CASSLDRDQPQHF. DNA of the CDR3: TGTGCCAGCAGCCTGGACAGGGATCAGCCCCAGCATTTT.

This clone was detected once. The chain carries TRBV2 and TRBJ2-1; the D call may be TRBD1 or TRBD2 (5 bases each). The CDR3 is made up of 15 amino acids. The germline gives CDR1 SNHLY, CDR2 FYNNEI. Trimming took off 2 bases at V and 5 bases at J, with 13 bases between the two ends. The CDR3 sequence: CASSEQTEGNNEQFF. In DNA, the CDR3 is TGTGCCAGCAGTGAACAGACAGAGGGTAACAATGAGCAGTTCTTC.

This chain joins TRBV5-1 and TRBJ2-3; D not certain. Trimming shortened V by 4 bases and J by 0 bases, and 15 bases separated the two germline ends. The length of the CDR3 is 16 residues. Germline V CDR1 and CDR2: SGHRS, YFSETQ. This CDR3 reads CASSPWSLGSTDTQYF. The DNA for the CDR3 is TGCGCCAGCAGCCCCTGGAGCCTAGGGAGCACAGATACGCAGTATTTT.

In nucleotides, the CDR3 is TGTGCCAGCAGCTGGGGGCGGAGGCTGACAGATACGCAGTATTTT. Encoded protein: CASSWGRRLTDTQYF. This rearrangement joins TRBV7-2 to TRBJ2-3; tentatively, D is TRBD1 (6 bases). The CDR3 is 15 amino acids. Germline CDR1 is SGHTA and CDR2 is FQGNSA. Trimming cost V 4 bases and J 3 bases, with 14 bases left between them.